The clone carrying this T cell receptor beta chain was found once. This sample was taken from a study of control samples from healthy donors and cancer patients. The germline V gene encodes CDR1 SGHAT and CDR2 FQDESV (reference sequence). The CDR3 totals 14 residues. V dropped 5 bases and J dropped 2; count of bases not matched to a gene: 6. Sequencing was performed with immunoSEQ multiplex PCR; in TCRdb, only in-frame clones are kept and a portion is missing. The sample yields thousands of clones, 91% seen once. The chain employs TRBV11-1 and TRBJ2-7; 7 nucleotides match TRBD1. This receptor was obtained from a man in his sixties with colorectal cancer. Sequenced input: PBMCs. The CDR3 region is CASSPPGQTYEQYF. Written as DNA, the CDR3 is TGTGCCAGCAGCCCACCGGGACAGACCTACGAGCAGTACTTC.